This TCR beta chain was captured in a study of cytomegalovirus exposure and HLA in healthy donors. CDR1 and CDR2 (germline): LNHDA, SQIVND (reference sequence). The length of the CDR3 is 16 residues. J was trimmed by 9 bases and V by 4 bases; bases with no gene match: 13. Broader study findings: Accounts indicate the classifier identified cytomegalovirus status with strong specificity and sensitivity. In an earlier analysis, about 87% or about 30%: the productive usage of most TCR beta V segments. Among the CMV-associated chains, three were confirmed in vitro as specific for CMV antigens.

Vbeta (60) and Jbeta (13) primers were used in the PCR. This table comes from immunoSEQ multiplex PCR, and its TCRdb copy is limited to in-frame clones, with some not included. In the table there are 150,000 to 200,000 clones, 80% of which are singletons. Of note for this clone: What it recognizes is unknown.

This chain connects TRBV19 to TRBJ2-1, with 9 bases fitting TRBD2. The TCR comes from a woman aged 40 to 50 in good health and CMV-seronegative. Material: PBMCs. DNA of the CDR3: TGTGCCAGTAGTACCTCTTCCCTAGCGGGAAGGGTTGAGCAGTTCTTC. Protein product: CASSTSSLAGRVEQFF.